This entry features one TCR beta chain sequence. Its antigen has not been determined. The input lacks base qualities; no much larger clone sits a single base away. The immunoSEQ Assay, a bias-controlled multiplex PCR, was used to amplify TCRbeta CDR3 regions from genomic DNA. Turning to the authors' computational methods: Nucleated cell counts per sample were estimated from amplification of reference gene primers within the assay. To quantify the absolute abundance of each unique TCRbeta CDR3 rearrangement, sequence reads were collapsed and filtered. For each sample, productive Simpson clonality was calculated as the square root of Simpson's diversity index across productive rearrangements. TCRdb's version of the immuneACCESS table is confined to in-frame rearrangements and falls short of the full clone set. An unresolved V gene accounts for under half of the shortfall where checked; the remainder is of unknown origin. The DNA was the basis for D and trimming; V, J and clone size are from that table. The table for this sample lists over 25,000 clones; approximately 91% of them were counted only once. Roughly 3.5% of the sample lies in the top ten.

The sample belongs to a study of blood T cell repertoires in COVID-19 (dated by TCRdb to 2020 to 2022). Study-level background: Samples covering the acute and convalescent phases of COVID-19 were provided by collaborators in the United States, Italy and Spain. The material from the prospective study consisted of cDNA or gDNA derived from T cells, B-cell-depleted T cells, or PBMCs. Subjects who had been exposed to COVID-19, were actively infected with it, or had recovered from it provided the deeply sampled blood TCRbeta repertoires that made up the dataset. The repertoires were released in a freely available public database meant as a resource for research on the immune response to SARS-CoV-2. Samples came from the ongoing ImmuneRACE study (first 160 participants) plus 1,254 subjects from 6 global collaborators. A de-identified subject ID, COVID-19 status, age in years and sex were almost always included in the sample metadata. Where available, HLA class I and class II types were obtained from metadata supplied by the sample provider rather than from assay-based typing. The study at large found these results: The quantity of clinical and demographic metadata differed by source and by participant and was supplied without curation.

CDR1 and CDR2, per the germline V gene, are MNHEY and SVGAGI. V loses 2 bases of germline sequence and J loses 1 base, and the interval between the two ends is 8 bases. The CDR3, from cysteine to phenylalanine, totals 14 residues. The kept DNA is CDR3 alone, 42 bases in frame from the first base. The collaborating institutions used their own protocols to collect whole blood in K2EDTA tubes. Collaborator samples were shipped for TCRbeta analysis as frozen whole blood, isolated PBMCs, or DNA extracted from either sample type. The chain uses TRBV6-5 and TRBJ1-1; no D segment can be confidently identified. This receptor was identified in a man between 60 and 75 years old with acute or convalescent COVID-19. The sample comprised peripheral blood. The CDR3 is CASSYARENTEAFF. The DNA is as follows: TGTGCCAGCAGTTACGCGCGGGAGAACACTGAAGCTTTCTTT.